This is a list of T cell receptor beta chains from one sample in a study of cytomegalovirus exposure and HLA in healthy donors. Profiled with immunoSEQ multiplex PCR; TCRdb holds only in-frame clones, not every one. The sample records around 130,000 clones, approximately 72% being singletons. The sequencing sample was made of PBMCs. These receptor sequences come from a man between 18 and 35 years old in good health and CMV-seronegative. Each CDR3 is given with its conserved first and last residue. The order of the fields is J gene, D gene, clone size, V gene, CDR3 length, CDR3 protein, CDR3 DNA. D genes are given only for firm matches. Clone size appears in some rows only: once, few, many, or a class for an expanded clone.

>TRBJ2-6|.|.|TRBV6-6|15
CASSYGRLGANVLTF
TGTGCCAGCAGTTACGGGAGGCTCGGGGCCAACGTCCTGACTTTC
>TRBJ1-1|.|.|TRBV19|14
CASSNDRTNTEAFF
TGTGCCAGTAGTAATGACAGAACGAACACTGAAGCTTTCTTT
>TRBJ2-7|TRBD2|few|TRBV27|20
CASSLYGVPGLAGGTYEQYF
TGTGCCAGCAGTTTATACGGGGTCCCGGGACTAGCGGGAGGTACTTACGAGCAGTACTTC
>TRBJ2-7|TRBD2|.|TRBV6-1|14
CASTSGGLSYEQYF
TGTGCCAGCACTAGCGGGGGGCTATCCTACGAGCAGTACTTC
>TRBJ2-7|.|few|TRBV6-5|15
CASSVRGRSSYEQYF
TGTGCCAGCAGTGTCAGGGGCCGGAGCTCCTACGAGCAGTACTTC
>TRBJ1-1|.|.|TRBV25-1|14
CASIDRPLNTEAFF
TGTGCCAGCATAGACAGGCCTTTGAACACTGAAGCTTTCTTT
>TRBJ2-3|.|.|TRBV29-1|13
CSVEWGLGDTQYF
TGCAGCGTAGAATGGGGGCTGGGAGATACGCAGTATTTT
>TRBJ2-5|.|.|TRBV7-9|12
CASSRALETQYF
TGTGCCAGCTCTCGCGCGCTAGAGACCCAGTACTTC
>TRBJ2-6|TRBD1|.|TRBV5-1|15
CASSPKGAGANVLTF
TGCGCCAGCAGCCCCAAGGGGGCAGGGGCCAACGTCCTGACTTTC
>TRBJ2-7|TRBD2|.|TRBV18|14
CASGPLAGEREQYF
TGTGCCAGCGGCCCACTAGCGGGAGAGCGCGAGCAGTACTTC
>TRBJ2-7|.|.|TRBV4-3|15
CASSQDSNSPYEQYF
TGCGCCAGCAGCCAAGATAGTAACTCCCCCTACGAGCAGTACTTC
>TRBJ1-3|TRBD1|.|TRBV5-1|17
CASSLNTVTGEGNTIYF
TGCGCCAGCAGCTTAAACACCGTGACAGGGGAAGGAAACACCATATATTTT
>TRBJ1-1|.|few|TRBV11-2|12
CASSSVNTEAFF
TGTGCCAGCAGCTCGGTAAACACTGAAGCTTTCTTT
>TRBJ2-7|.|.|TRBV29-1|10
CSAGNYEQYF
TGCAGCGCTGGAAACTACGAGCAGTACTTC
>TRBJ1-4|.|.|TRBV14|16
CASSQDLTATNEKLFF
TGTGCCAGCAGCCAAGATTTGACAGCAACTAATGAAAAACTGTTTTTT
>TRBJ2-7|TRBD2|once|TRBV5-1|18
CASSLGVGRGGPSYEQYF
TGCGCCAGCAGCTTGGGCGTCGGGCGGGGGGGCCCCTCCTACGAGCAGTACTTC
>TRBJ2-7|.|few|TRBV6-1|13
CASTWGVSGEQYF
TGTGCCAGCACTTGGGGGGTTTCGGGGGAGCAGTACTTC
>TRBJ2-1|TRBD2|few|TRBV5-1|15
CASSLAGGAYNEQFF
TGCGCCAGCAGCTTGGCGGGGGGGGCCTACAATGAGCAGTTCTTC
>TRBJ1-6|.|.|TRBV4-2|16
CASSQVGAGRNSPLHF
TGTGCCAGCAGCCAAGTGGGGGCAGGGCGGAATTCACCCCTCCACTTT
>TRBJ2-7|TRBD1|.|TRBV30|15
CAWSVEGQGTYEQYF
TGTGCCTGGAGTGTAGAGGGACAGGGCACCTACGAGCAGTACTTC
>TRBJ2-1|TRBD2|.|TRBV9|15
CASSALGTTLDEQFF
TGTGCCAGCAGCGCCCTTGGGACTACGCTCGATGAGCAGTTCTTC
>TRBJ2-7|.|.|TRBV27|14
CASRTTPGRNEQYF
TGTGCCAGCAGGACTACTCCCGGCAGGAACGAGCAGTACTTC
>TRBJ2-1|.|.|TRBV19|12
CASSIFGNEQFF
TGTGCCAGTAGTATTTTCGGCAATGAGCAGTTCTTC
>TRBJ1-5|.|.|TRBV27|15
CASRLLGHLNQPQHF
TGTGCCAGCAGACTCCTGGGACACCTAAATCAGCCCCAGCATTTT
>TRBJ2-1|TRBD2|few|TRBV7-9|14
CASSLETSGGGQFF
TGTGCCAGCAGCTTAGAGACTAGCGGGGGCGGGCAGTTCTTC
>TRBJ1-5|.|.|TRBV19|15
CASSIDDTRNQPQHF
TGTGCCAGTAGTATAGACGACACCAGGAATCAGCCCCAGCATTTT
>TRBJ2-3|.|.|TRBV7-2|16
CARSFSRGASGDTQYF
TGTGCCCGCAGCTTCTCCCGGGGGGCGAGTGGAGATACGCAGTATTTT
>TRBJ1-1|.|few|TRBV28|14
CASSRGGVKTEAFF
TGTGCCAGCTCACGGGGCGGGGTTAAAACTGAAGCTTTCTTT
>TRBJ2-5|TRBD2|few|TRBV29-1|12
CSAPLGGGTQYF
TGCAGCGCTCCCCTCGGGGGGGGTACCCAGTACTTC
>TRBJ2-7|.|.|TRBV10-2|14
CASTKSAPTYEQYF
TGCGCCAGCACGAAGTCAGCGCCAACCTACGAGCAGTACTTC
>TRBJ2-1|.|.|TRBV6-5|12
CASSRMLGEQFF
TGTGCCAGCAGTCGCATGCTCGGTGAGCAGTTCTTC